This T cell receptor (beta chain) appears in the sequencing data of a study of cytotoxic CD8 clonotypes in ibrutinib-treated CLL (dated by TCRdb to the early 2020s). Describing the broader study: The cohort had about a dozen relapsed/refractory and approximately 14 treatment-naive patients; roughly 18 were IGHV unmutated. Partial responses were observed in about 25 patients and complete responses in 2; after a median follow-up of 68 months, remission was maintained in 15 or so patients and progression was observed in approximately twelve. Response samples were taken after a median of 12 months on treatment, ranging from roughly 6 to 36 months. On average, each sample yielded roughly 260,000 productive templates and roughly 95,000 productive rearrangements. Of the 90 or so participants in the trial, roughly 25 had longitudinal samples available. Cryopreserved peripheral blood mononuclear cells were collected at three points: before therapy, at response, and at either sustained remission or disease progression. All remission and progressive disease samples were collected while patients were still receiving ibrutinib. The research as a whole found: Lymph node repertoires were not examined, and the timing of sampling was not matched between patients in sustained remission and those whose disease progressed. Clonality increased at ibrutinib response, stayed stable in sustained remission, and fell back toward baseline at progression. Public clonotypes were rare and either contracted or stayed stable during treatment, and the rise in clonality at ibrutinib response reflected the expansion of private clonotypes. Baseline clonality was found to be higher than that of age-matched healthy donors and was strongly correlated with circulating CD8+ T-cell counts.

The sample's time point label, in plain terms: progressive disease on ibrutinib. For TCR beta library preparation, approximately 1.9 micrograms of genomic DNA was extracted from cryopreserved PBMCs. Longitudinal blood samples from CLL patients on ibrutinib monotherapy were analyzed using high-throughput TCR beta sequencing. Patients were enrolled in a phase 2 open-label single-center ibrutinib monotherapy trial. The CDR3 holds 15 amino acids from the cysteine to the phenylalanine. Just CDR3 DNA is preserved here, 45 bases in frame from base 1. CDR1 is given as LNHDA and CDR2 as SQIVND, both from the germline V gene (reference sequence). Deletion took 5 bases off V and 3 bases off J, with a span of 15 bases between the germline ends. Concerning this clone: Its antigen is still unknown. Per-base qualities were not stored, and no clone one base away is much larger.

The goal of deep resolution MiSeq sequencing was a depth between 1 in 1 million and 1 in 200,000 T cells, and coverage averaged 10x per clonotype. The immunoSEQ hsTCRB Kit was used to generate the TCR beta libraries. In the paper's pipeline: ImmunoSEQ Data Assistant and ImmunoSEQ Analyzer were used for data analysis, and V, D and J genes were assigned according to IMGT definitions. Clonality, which ranges from 0 to 1, was calculated as one minus the normalized Shannon entropy of productive rearrangement frequencies. Only overrepresented clonotypes making up at least 0.05% of each patient's repertoire were included in the public clonotype analysis. Thirteen repertoires from age-matched healthy donors, obtained from immuneACCESS, served as clonality controls. Entries here come from immuneACCESS through TCRdb and include only in-frame sequences with V and J called. Some clones fail to appear in such tables; in the studies checked, an unresolved V gene covers under half of the shortfall, and the cause of the remainder is unknown. D and trimming were read from the DNA, whereas the V and J calls and clone size are those reported in that table. For this sample there are roughly 40,000 clones; 65% to 70% appear just once. The ten largest clones represent about 6.8% of the sample.

This chain joins TRBV19 to TRBJ2-3, with TRBD1 perhaps the D gene, on 5 matching bases. Sequencing was performed on PBMCs, taken at disease progression, from a patient treated with ibrutinib. This TCR derives from a human donor with chronic lymphocytic leukemia. The CDR3 reads CASSGGRVLTDTQYF. In nucleotide form, the sequence is TGTGCCAGTAGTGGTGGCAGGGTTTTGACAGATACGCAGTATTTT.